These 4 T cell receptor beta chains were sequenced from one sample in a study of T cells after yellow fever vaccination (dated by TCRdb to between 2017 and 2020). The library was built by means of 5' RACE. The data were produced on an Illumina NovaSeq 6000. TCRdb passed the public sequencing reads through fastp at Q25 and MiXCR, retaining productive beta sequences. Each CDR3 protein gets just one entry, which takes the most common genes and DNA from the rows behind it. The sample profile shows 45,000 to 75,000 distinct CDR3 sequences; 5% to 6.5% of them were found once. Roughly a third of the sample lies in the top ten. This sample's treatment or condition label indicates: live attenuated yellow fever vaccine strain. The starting material was PBMCs, either bulk or a sorted T-cell subset (CD4+, CD8+, memory, or dextramer-sorted; not recorded which), obtained on the day of the yellow fever booster vaccination. Receptors originate from a young man who received the YFV17D yellow fever vaccine.

The table lists this clonotype with many counts. This sequence joins TRBV5-1 and TRBJ1-1; D uncertain. V was trimmed by 2 bases and J by 1 base, leaving 12 bases between them. Germline V gene data show CDR1 as SGHRS and CDR2 as YFSETQ. This CDR3 is built from 15 residues. The CDR3, as DNA: TGCGCCAGCAGCTTATCGGGATTGAGGAACACTGAAGCTTTCTTT. As protein: CASSLSGLRNTEAFF.

This clonotype was found many times. The chain recombines TRBV5-1 with TRBJ1-4; the match to TRBD1 covers 7 bases. The junction had 6 bases not matched to a gene; V was cut back by 5 bases and J by 5 bases. The germline gives CDR1 SGHRS, CDR2 YFSETQ. This CDR3 is 14 amino acids long. Here the CDR3 reads CASRPGQLNEKLFF. In DNA form, the CDR3 reads TGCGCCAGCAGACCGGGACAGTTAAATGAAAAACTGTTTTTT.

The table lists this clonotype with many counts. V and J are TRBV6-6 and TRBJ2-7, with D possibly called TRBD1 or TRBD2 (5 bases each). Trimming removed 2 bases from V and 7 bases from J, with 12 bases in between. The CDR3 has 13 amino acids. Germline CDR1 reads MNHNY; CDR2 reads SVGAGI (reference sequence). CDR3 sequence reads: CASSYGTSGEQYV. As DNA, the CDR3 is TGTGCCAGCAGTTACGGGACCTCGGGAGAGCAGTACGTC.

This clonotype was seen ten or more times. The rearrangement joins TRBV10-3 to TRBJ2-5; 7 bases match TRBD2. The length of the CDR3 is 15 residues. Losses at the gene ends were 6 bases for V and 2 bases for J; bases not matched to a gene: 9. Germline CDR1 ENHRY, CDR2 SYGVKD. CDR3 sequence (DNA): TGTGCCATCAGCGTCCTAAATAGCGGGCAAGAGACCCAGTACTTC. This codes for CAISVLNSGQETQYF.